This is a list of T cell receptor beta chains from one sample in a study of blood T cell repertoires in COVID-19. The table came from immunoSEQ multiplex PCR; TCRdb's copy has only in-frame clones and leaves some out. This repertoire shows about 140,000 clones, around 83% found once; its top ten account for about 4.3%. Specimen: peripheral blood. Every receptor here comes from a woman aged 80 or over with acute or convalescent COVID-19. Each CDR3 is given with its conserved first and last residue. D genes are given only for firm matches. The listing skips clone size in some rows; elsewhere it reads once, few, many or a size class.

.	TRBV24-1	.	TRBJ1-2	TGTGCCACCAGTCGCCGGGGGGGCCAGGGCTACACCTTC	CATSRRGGQGYTF
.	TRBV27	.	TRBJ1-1	TGTGCCAGCAGTTTAGACAGGATGACTGAAGCTTTCTTT	CASSLDRMTEAFF
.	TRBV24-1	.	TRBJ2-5	TGTGCCACCAGTCGAGCGGGAGAGACCCAGTACTTC	CATSRAGETQYF
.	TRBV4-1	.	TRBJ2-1	TGCGCCAGCAGCCATCGCGTAGTGGGAGGTTACAATGAGCAGTTCTTC	CASSHRVVGGYNEQFF
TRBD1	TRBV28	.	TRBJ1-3	TGTGCCAGCAGCCCTCACAGGGGGCCCGGAAACACCATATATTTT	CASSPHRGPGNTIYF
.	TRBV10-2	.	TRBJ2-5	TGCGCCAGCAGTGAATTGAACAGCCAAGAGACCCAGTACTTC	CASSELNSQETQYF
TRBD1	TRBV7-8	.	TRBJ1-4	TGTGCCAGCAGCCATTCTCGGGACAGGAACAAATTAACTAATGAAAAACTGTTTTTT	CASSHSRDRNKLTNEKLFF
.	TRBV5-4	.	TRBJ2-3	TGTGCCAGCAGCTTTTGGGGGGTAGGTGCAGATACGCAGTATTTT	CASSFWGVGADTQYF
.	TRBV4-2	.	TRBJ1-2	TGTGCCAGCAGCCAAGATCAAGCGTATGGCTACACCTTC	CASSQDQAYGYTF
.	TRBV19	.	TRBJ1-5	TGTGCCTGCAACACCCCGGGGTTAGGCAATCAGCCCCAGCATTTT	CACNTPGLGNQPQHF
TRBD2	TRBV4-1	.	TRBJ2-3	TGCGCCAGCAGCCAACTAGCGGGGCTGGGAGATACGCAGTATTTT	CASSQLAGLGDTQYF
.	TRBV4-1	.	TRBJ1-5	TGCGCCAGCTCACCAGGGGTGACTGCGCCCCAGCATTTT	CASSPGVTAPQHF
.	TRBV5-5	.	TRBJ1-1	TGTGCCAGCATCTGGGGGCTATATACTGAAGCTTTCTTT	CASIWGLYTEAFF
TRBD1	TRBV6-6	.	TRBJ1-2	TGTGCCAGCAGTTTCCTACAGGGGGCTAGAGGTGGCTACACCTTC	CASSFLQGARGGYTF
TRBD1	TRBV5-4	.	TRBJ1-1	TGTGCCAGCAGCTGGGGACAGGGCGACACTGAAGCTTTCTTT	CASSWGQGDTEAFF
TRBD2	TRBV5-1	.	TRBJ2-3	TGCGCCAGCAGCCCTCCGGGACTAGAGAGCACAGATACGCAGTATTTT	CASSPPGLESTDTQYF
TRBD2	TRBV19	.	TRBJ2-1	TGTGCCACCCGGGGAGGGGAGGGGAAGCAGTTCTTC	CATRGGEGKQFF
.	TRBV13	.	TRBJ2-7	TGTGCCAGCAGCTTAGTCAGGGCCGGGAGCAGAAAGCAGTACTTC	CASSLVRAGSRKQYF
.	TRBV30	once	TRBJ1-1	TGTGCCTGTACCCGACAGAGTAACACTGAAGCTTTCTTT	CACTRQSNTEAFF
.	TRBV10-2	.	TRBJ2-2	TGCGCCAGCAGTGACGGCGGGGCCGGGGACACCGGGGAGCTGTTTTTT	CASSDGGAGDTGELFF
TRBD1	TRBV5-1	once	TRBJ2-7	TGCGCCAGCAGCATCCTGACAGGGAGAGAAGTCTACGAGCAGTACTTC	CASSILTGREVYEQYF
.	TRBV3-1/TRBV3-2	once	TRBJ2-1	TGTGCCAGCAGCCACGCAGGCTACAATGAGCAGTTCTTC	CASSHAGYNEQFF
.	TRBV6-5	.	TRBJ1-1	TGTGCCAGCAGTTACTCGGGGGGGGCTTTCTTT	CASSYSGGAFF
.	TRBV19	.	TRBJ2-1	TGTGCCAGTAGTACGGCTAGTTGGGATGAGCAGTTCTTC	CASSTASWDEQFF
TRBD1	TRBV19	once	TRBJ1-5	TGTGCCAGTAGTATGTCGGCAGGGGGCGGTCAGCCCCAGCATTTT	CASSMSAGGGQPQHF
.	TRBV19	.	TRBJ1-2	TGTGCCAGTAGTATTGGAGGTTACTATGGCTACACCTTC	CASSIGGYYGYTF
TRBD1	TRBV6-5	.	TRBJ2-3	TGTGCCAGCAGTCCCCGGGACAGTTACACAGATACGCAGTATTTT	CASSPRDSYTDTQYF
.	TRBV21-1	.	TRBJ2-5	TGTGCCAGCAGCAATGGGATTTGTGGGTCCCTAGGGGAAGAGACCCAGTACTTC	CASSNGICGSLGEETQYF
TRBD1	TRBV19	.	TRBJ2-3	TGTGCCAGTAGTCTAGACAGGGGGCACGGAGATACGCAGTATTTT	CASSLDRGHGDTQYF
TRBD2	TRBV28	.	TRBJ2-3	TGTGCCAGCAGTCAAACAGGGACTAGAAGGGATACGCAGTATTTT	CASSQTGTRRDTQYF
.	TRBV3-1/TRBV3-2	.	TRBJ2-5	TGTGCCAGCAGCCGAAAGGGGCTCGCGGAGACCCAGTACTTC	CASSRKGLAETQYF
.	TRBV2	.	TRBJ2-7	TGTGCCAGCAGACTGGACACCTACTACGAGCAGTACTTC	CASRLDTYYEQYF
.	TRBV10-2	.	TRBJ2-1	TGCGCCAGCAGTGGGGCCAATGAGCAGTTCTTC	CASSGANEQFF
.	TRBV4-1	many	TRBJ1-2	TGCGCCAGCAGCCAAGTTGGAAGGACAGTTTATGGCTACACCTTC	CASSQVGRTVYGYTF
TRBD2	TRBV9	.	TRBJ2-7	TGTGCCAGCAGCGTAGACCTAGCGGGAGGGAAAGAGCAGTACTTC	CASSVDLAGGKEQYF
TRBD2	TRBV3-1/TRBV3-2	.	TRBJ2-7	TGTGCCAGCAGCCAAGATGCTGTGACTAGCGGGGGAAGGTGGGGCTACGAGCAGTACTTC	CASSQDAVTSGGRWGYEQYF
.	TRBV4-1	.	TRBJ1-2	TGCGCCAGCAGCCAAGATCCGGCGGGGAGCTATGGCTACACCTTC	CASSQDPAGSYGYTF
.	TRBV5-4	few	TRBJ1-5	TGTGCCAGCAGCTCCGGGGTTGGTCAGCCCCAGCATTTT	CASSSGVGQPQHF
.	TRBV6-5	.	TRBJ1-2	TGTGCCAGCAGACCTGGACAAGGGCGGGGTGGCTACACCTTC	CASRPGQGRGGYTF
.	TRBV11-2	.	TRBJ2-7	TGTGCCAGCAGCAGAGAACAGGGAGCTTCGGGAGGGCAGTACTTC	CASSREQGASGGQYF
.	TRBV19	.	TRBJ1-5	TGTGCCAGTAGCTTCCTAGGGGGTTCTCAGCCCCAGCATTTT	CASSFLGGSQPQHF
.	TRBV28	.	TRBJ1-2	TGTGCCAGCAGTTCGTTCGACCGACCGGGTTATGGCTACACCTTC	CASSSFDRPGYGYTF
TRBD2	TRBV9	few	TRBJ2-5	TGTGCCAGCAGCGTAGACGCGGGGGGAGAGACCCAGTACTTC	CASSVDAGGETQYF
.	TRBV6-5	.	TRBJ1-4	TGTGCCAGCAGGCAGGGTGCTAATGAAAAACTGTTTTTT	CASRQGANEKLFF
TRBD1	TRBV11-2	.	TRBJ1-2	TGTGCCAGCAGCTTAGGCAGACAGGGGAGTTACTATGGCTACACCTTC	CASSLGRQGSYYGYTF
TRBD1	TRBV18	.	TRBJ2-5	TGTGCCAGCTCACCCGGAACAGGGGGCCAAGAGACCCAGTACTTC	CASSPGTGGQETQYF
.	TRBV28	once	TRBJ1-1	TGTGCCAGCAGTTTAGTCAGGCGGAACACTGAAGCTTTCTTT	CASSLVRRNTEAFF
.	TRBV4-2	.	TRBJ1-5	TGTGCCAGCAGCCAAGAGCAGAAAAATCAGCCCCAGCATTTT	CASSQEQKNQPQHF
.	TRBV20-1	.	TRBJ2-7	TGCAGTGCTAGTAGCCCTAATGACTACGAGCAGTACTTC	CSASSPNDYEQYF
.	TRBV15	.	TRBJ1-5	TGTGCCACCAGCATCGGGGAGACGCCCCAGCATTTT	CATSIGETPQHF
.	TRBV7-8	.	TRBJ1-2	TGTGCCAGCAGCTTGGGCAGGGAGGTAAACTATGGCTACACCTTC	CASSLGREVNYGYTF
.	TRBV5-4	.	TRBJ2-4	TGTGCCAGCAGCTCCCTAGCAACCAAAAACATTCAGTACTTC	CASSSLATKNIQYF
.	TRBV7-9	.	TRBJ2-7	TGTGCCAGCAGCTCCCCCAGAGGGATAACATACGAGCAGTACTTC	CASSSPRGITYEQYF
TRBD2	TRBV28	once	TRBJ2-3	TGTGCCAGCAGTTTTTCGCTAGCGGGAGGGCGTGAGGGAGATACGCAGTATTTT	CASSFSLAGGREGDTQYF